The 9 T cell receptor beta chains reported below all come from one sample, sequenced in a study of T cells in Graves' hyperthyroidism and ophthalmopathy. RNA transcripts gave rise to amplified TCR beta CDR3 regions. First-round RT-PCR of the TCR CDR3 relied on the HTBI primer set. From the multiplex PCR reads, TCRdb called clonotypes with MiXCR, one entry per CDR3 protein. The data show about 770,000 distinct CDR3 sequences, with about 17% seen just once and about a sixth held by the top ten. Sequenced: blood. The receptors here all came from a woman between 45 and 65 years old with Graves' hyperthyroidism that later progressed to Graves' ophthalmopathy.

This clonotype occurred a few times. This chain joins TRBV15 and TRBJ1-5; 8 bases are shared with TRBD1. CDR1 is LNHNV, CDR2 YYDKDF, per germline (reference sequence). There are 15 residues in the CDR3. V was clipped by 0 bases and J by 2 bases; unmatched bases: 0. CDR3 coding DNA: TGTGCCACCAGCAGAGAACAGGGGGGCAATCAGCCCCAGCATTTT. Its protein is CATSREQGGNQPQHF.

This clonotype was observed at least ten times. The V call is TRBV29-1, the J call TRBJ2-1; TRBD2 matches 13 bases. With V trimmed by 7 bases and J by 9 bases, 18 bases remained unmatched. This CDR3 is built from 17 residues. CDR1 is SQVTM and CDR2 is ANQGSEA in the germline V gene. The CDR3 here is CSAHPSLLAGGHGEQFF. Written as DNA, the CDR3 is TGCAGCGCTCACCCTTCCTTACTAGCGGGGGGGCATGGTGAGCAGTTCTTC.

This clonotype was counted ten times or more. The CDR3 DNA sequence: TGTGCCAGCACGCCCAGGGGCTACTATGGCTACACCTTC. Translating gives CASTPRGYYGYTF. This chain connects TRBV11-2 to TRBJ1-2; D might be TRBD1 (6 bases). V lost 7 bases, J lost 3 bases, and 12 bases lay in between. Germline V gene sequence: CDR1 SGHAT, CDR2 FQNNGV. The CDR3 loop spans 13 amino acids.

The genes are TRBV12-3 or TRBV12-4 and TRBJ1-1; D call uncertain. Trimming left V 5 bases short and J 3 bases short, with 13 bases between. This CDR3 has 14 residues. The CDR3 loop is CASSGEAGYTEAFF. In nucleotides, the CDR3 is TGTGCCAGCAGTGGGGAGGCTGGGTACACTGAAGCTTTCTTT.

This clonotype was seen repeatedly, ten times or more. The gene calls are TRBV5-5 and TRBJ2-2, with 11 bases matching TRBD2. Trimming took 3 bases from V and 7 from J; bases not matched to a gene: 8. The V gene's germline CDR1 is SGHKS and CDR2 YYEKEE (reference sequence). There are 16 residues in the CDR3. This chain's CDR3 is CASSSRRTSGYGELFF. The CDR3 DNA reads TGTGCCAGCAGCTCCCGCCGGACTAGCGGGTACGGGGAGCTGTTTTTT.

The chain is built from TRBV13 and TRBJ2-3; D not certain. CDR1 and CDR2 from the germline V gene are PRHDT and FYEKMQ (reference sequence). There are 17 residues in the CDR3. V lost 2 bases and J 5 bases, leaving 20 bases between the germline ends. CDR3 DNA: TGTGCCAGCAGCTTAACCGAAAGTTTACGAAGGGTAGATACGCAGTATTTT. It is translated as CASSLTESLRRVDTQYF.

This clonotype was recorded many times. This chain connects TRBV5-1 to TRBJ2-7; the D gene is possibly TRBD1 (6 bases). Germline V gives CDR1 SGHRS, CDR2 YFSETQ. The CDR3 runs to 14 residues. Deletions cut 5 bases from V and 2 bases from J, with 14 bases between. For the CDR3, the DNA is TGCGCCAGCAGTGTACAGGGTCAAACCTACGAGCAGTACTTC. This encodes CASSVQGQTYEQYF.

The chain is built from TRBV24-1 and TRBJ2-2; a weak D match, TRBD1 (6 bases). This CDR3 region has 15 residues. Trimming removed 10 bases from V and 7 bases from J, with 21 bases in between. Germline-derived CDR1 and CDR2 are KGHDR and SFDVKD. The CDR3, as DNA: TGTGCCACGTCTAAAGGGACAAGCGCCGGCGGGGAGCTGTTTTTT. Its translation: CATSKGTSAGGELFF.

This clonotype was seen ten or more times. The chain joins TRBV27 to TRBJ2-5; 7 bases align to TRBD1. The length of the CDR3 is 13 residues. Germline CDR1 is MNHEY and CDR2 is SMNVEV (reference sequence). J was trimmed by 0 bases and V by 7 bases; bases with no gene match: 2. In DNA form, the CDR3 reads TGTGCCAGCACTGACAGGGACCAAGAGACCCAGTACTTC. It encodes CASTDRDQETQYF.